This TCR beta chain is from a study of tumor-infiltrating lymphocytes in primary liver carcinoma. Overall study: Men as well as women, aged 30 to 69 years, made up the patients. Study findings and constraints: Tumors reached a significantly greater top-250-clone fraction than blood did (p = 0.039).

Unsorted whole blood yielded blood RNA, and germline DNA was extracted as well. Chronic HBV infection was present in the patients, who were treatment-naive. Total RNA amounting to 500 ng was the source from which TCR beta cDNA was made with a constant-region primer. ARM-PCR, slightly modified, supplied the TCR beta libraries through three nested multiplex PCR rounds. In the first two PCR rounds, TRBV1-TRBV30 forward primers were paired with a C-beta reverse primer, and each round lasted approximately 9 cycles. TCRdb reprocessed the multiplex PCR reads via MiXCR and lists one record per CDR3 protein. The sample yields 250,000 to 400,000 distinct CDR3 sequences, about 60% seen once. This clonotype was seen once. Antigen unknown. Since a much larger clone is just one base distant, this may be a read error. The CDR3 does not end in the conserved phenylalanine or tryptophan, so this is likely a read error.

Per germline, CDR1 LGHNA and CDR2 YNFKEQ. V was trimmed by 0 bases and J by 5 bases, leaving 13 bases between them. This CDR3 comprises 15 residues. Specimen: peripheral blood. The J gene is TRBJ2-5, the V gene TRBV4-2, with D uncertain. This TCR was recovered from a middle-aged man with primary liver carcinoma and hepatitis B virus infection. The CDR3 DNA sequence: TGTGCCAGCAGCCAAGATTTGGCGTCGAGGGAGACCCAGTACTTA. It codes for CASSQDLASRETQYL.